The present entry profiles one TCR beta chain with its context. Recovered Cohort 3 donors showed two negative PCRs, clearance, or symptom resolution. Methods used by the authors: Estimation of nucleated cell counts relied on the amplification of reference gene primers. Data came from immunoSEQ multiplex PCR; TCRdb stores just in-frame clones and leaves some out. V and J calls and clone size are as listed in that table; D and trimming were resolved from the DNA. The sample holds 250,000 to 300,000 clones, roughly 86% seen once. V shed 6 bases and J 5 bases; nucleotides not matched to a gene: 9. In germline, CDR1 is MDHEN, CDR2 SYDVKM. This CDR3 region has 14 residues. This entry belongs to a study of blood T cell repertoires in COVID-19. Study details: The samples span acute and convalescent COVID-19 from the United States, Italy and Spain. From T cells, B-cell-depleted T cells, or PBMCs came the material, which was cDNA or gDNA.

The source of this sequence is a young woman who had recovered from COVID-19. V and J are TRBV28 and TRBJ2-7; 8 nucleotides line up with TRBD1. Sequences were obtained from PBMCs or T cells enriched from blood (not recorded which). The CDR3 bases are TGTGCCAGCAGCTCAGGACAGGGTATCGACGAGCAGTACTTC. It specifies CASSSGQGIDEQYF.